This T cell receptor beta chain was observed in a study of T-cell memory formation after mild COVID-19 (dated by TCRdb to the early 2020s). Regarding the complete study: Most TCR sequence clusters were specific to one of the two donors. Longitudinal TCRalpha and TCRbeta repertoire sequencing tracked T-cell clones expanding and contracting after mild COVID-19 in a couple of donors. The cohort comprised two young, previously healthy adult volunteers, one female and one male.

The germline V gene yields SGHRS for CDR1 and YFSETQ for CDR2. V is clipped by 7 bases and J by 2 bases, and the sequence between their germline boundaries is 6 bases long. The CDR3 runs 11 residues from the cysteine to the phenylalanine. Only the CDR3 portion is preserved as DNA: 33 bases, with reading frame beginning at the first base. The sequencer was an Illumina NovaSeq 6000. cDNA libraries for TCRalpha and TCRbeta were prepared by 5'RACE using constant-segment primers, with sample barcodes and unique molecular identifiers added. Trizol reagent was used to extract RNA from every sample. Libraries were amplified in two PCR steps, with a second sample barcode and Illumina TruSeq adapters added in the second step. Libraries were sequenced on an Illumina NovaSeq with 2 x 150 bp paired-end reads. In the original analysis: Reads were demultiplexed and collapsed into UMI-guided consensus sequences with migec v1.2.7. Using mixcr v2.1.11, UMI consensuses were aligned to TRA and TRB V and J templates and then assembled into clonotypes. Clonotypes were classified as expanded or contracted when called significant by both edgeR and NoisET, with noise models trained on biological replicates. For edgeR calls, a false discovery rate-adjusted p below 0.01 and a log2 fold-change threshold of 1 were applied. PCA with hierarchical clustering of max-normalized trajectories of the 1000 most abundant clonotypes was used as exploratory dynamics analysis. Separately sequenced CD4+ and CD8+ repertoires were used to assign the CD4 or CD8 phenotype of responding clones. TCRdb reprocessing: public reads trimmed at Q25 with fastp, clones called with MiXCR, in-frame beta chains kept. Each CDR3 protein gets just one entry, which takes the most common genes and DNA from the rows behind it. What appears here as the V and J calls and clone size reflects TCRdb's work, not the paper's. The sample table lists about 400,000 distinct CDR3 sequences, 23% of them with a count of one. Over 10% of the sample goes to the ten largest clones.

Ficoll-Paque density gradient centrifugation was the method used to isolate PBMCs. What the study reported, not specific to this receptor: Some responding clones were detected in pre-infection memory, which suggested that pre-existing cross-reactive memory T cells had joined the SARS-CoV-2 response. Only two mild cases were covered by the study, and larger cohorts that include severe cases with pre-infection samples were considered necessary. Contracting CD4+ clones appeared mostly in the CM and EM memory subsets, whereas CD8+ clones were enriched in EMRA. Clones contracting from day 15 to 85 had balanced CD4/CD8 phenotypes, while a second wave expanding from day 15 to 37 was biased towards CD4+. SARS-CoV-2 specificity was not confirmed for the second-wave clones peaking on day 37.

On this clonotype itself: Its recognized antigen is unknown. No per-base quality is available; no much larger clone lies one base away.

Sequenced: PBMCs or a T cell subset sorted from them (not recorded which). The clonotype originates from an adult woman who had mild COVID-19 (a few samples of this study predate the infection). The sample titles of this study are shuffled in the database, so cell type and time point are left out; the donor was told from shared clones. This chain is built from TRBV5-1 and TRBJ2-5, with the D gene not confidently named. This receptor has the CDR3 CASGYQETQYF. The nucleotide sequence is TGCGCCAGCGGGTATCAAGAGACCCAGTACTTC.